The rows below give T cell receptor beta chains drawn from one sample of a study of shared clonotypes between healthy human individuals. Method: immunoSEQ multiplex PCR; TCRdb's copy keeps in-frame clones and lacks some. The profile covers some 2,000,000 clones, with roughly 95% appearing a single time and less than 0.15% taken by the ten largest. Sequenced material: naive CD4+ T cells sorted from blood. Every receptor here comes from a man in his late teens or twenties in good health. Each CDR3 is given with its conserved first and last residue. A D gene is named only where the DNA matches it firmly.

>TRBJ1-5|TRBD1|TRBV2
CASSEVRDRGLRPQHF
>TRBJ2-2|TRBD1|TRBV6-6
CASSRGQDIITGELFF
>TRBJ1-2|.|TRBV5-4
CASSLGGGNSQLFYGYTF
>TRBJ2-3|.|TRBV5-1
CASSSSDREGTDTQYF
>TRBJ2-2|.|TRBV2
CASTGERNTGELFF
>TRBJ1-2|.|TRBV19
CASRGVGANYGYTF
>TRBJ2-2|.|TRBV5-5
CASSSLVSWTTGELFF
>TRBJ1-1|.|TRBV7-9
CASSLVRGTEAFF
>TRBJ2-7|.|TRBV7-9
CASSARLASYEQYF
>TRBJ1-3|.|TRBV27
CASSSDGLSGNTIYF
>TRBJ2-4|.|TRBV14
CASSQVRDIQYF
>TRBJ2-3|TRBD2|TRBV5-1
CASSLSLAGGTSTDTQYF
>TRBJ2-1|.|TRBV10-1
CASSPGSFNLNEQFF
>TRBJ1-1|.|TRBV19
CASSIISAMNTEAFF
>TRBJ2-7|TRBD1|TRBV27
CASSFRQGWYEQYF
>TRBJ1-2|.|TRBV30
CAWSRNRRGYTF
>TRBJ2-7|.|TRBV5-7
CASSLIRVLFDEQYF
>TRBJ2-6|.|TRBV9
CASSVAGTGANVLTF
>TRBJ1-5|.|TRBV19
CASSISPSNQPQHF
>TRBJ1-2|.|TRBV19
CASKDGRGWGYTF
>TRBJ1-5|.|TRBV6-4
CASKSQAGTSLFDQPQHF
>TRBJ2-4|TRBD1|TRBV5-1
CASSLGGQGSGNIQYF
>TRBJ1-4|.|TRBV6-5
CASSTDRGKLFF
>TRBJ1-2|.|TRBV25-1
CASSSPHPLYGYTF
>TRBJ1-1|.|TRBV6-5
CASSYGKTGTEAFF
>TRBJ1-6|.|TRBV11-2
CASSSSLNNSPLHF
>TRBJ1-1|.|TRBV7-8
CASSLAWMGSAPEAFF
>TRBJ2-3|.|TRBV5-1
CASNPRTSDTQYF
>TRBJ2-3|TRBD1|TRBV5-1
CASSLGDRESTDTQYF
>TRBJ2-1|.|TRBV5-1
CASSLRQGSSYNEQFF
>TRBJ1-1|.|TRBV2
CASSVMGDTEAFF
>TRBJ2-7|.|TRBV6-5
CASTSNYEQYF
>TRBJ1-4|.|TRBV6-1
CASRGGDATNEKLFF
>TRBJ1-3|.|TRBV19
CASSTLIGSGNTIYF
>TRBJ2-6|.|TRBV11-3
CASSLQGANVLTF
>TRBJ1-2|TRBD1|TRBV19
CASSTTSGQAAYGYTF
>TRBJ2-7|.|TRBV7-2
CASSLAAGGSYEQYF
>TRBJ2-1|TRBD1|TRBV10-3
CAISEDRVAPEQFF
>TRBJ2-7|.|TRBV5-6
CASSLDSSFSSYEQYF
>TRBJ2-7|TRBD1|TRBV18
CASRFTGVGEQYF
>TRBJ2-1|.|TRBV30
CAWSRTTGEQFF
>TRBJ1-5|.|TRBV5-1
CASSPAGGNQPQHF
>TRBJ2-5|TRBD1|TRBV6-6
CASSYRGQGQETQYF
>TRBJ1-3|.|TRBV2
CASSESNPSFSGNTIYF
>TRBJ2-7|.|TRBV7-9
CASSSRWMPFVYEQYF
>TRBJ2-1|.|TRBV21-1
CASSKAQGKRSYNEQFF
>TRBJ2-5|TRBD2|TRBV6-1
CASRRGGSQETQYF